This T cell receptor (beta chain) was captured in a study of T cell responses to AZD1222 COVID-19 vaccine. Measured with immunoSEQ multiplex PCR; TCRdb has only the in-frame clones, and not every one. The sample contains roughly 100,000 clones, about nine tenths of which appear only once. V lost 6 bases to trimming and J lost 3 bases; unmatched junction nucleotides: 8. This CDR3 contains 14 residues. Germline V gene data show CDR1 as SNHLY and CDR2 as FYNNEI. The material sequenced was peripheral blood, taken on day 0 of AZD1222 vaccination. The rearrangement joins TRBV2 to TRBJ2-7, with TRBD1 matching over 7 bases. The TCR comes from an adult in good health. The CDR3 region has the DNA TGTGCCAGCAGGGGGGACAGTGTGCTCTACGAGCAGTACTTC. This translates into CASRGDSVLYEQYF.